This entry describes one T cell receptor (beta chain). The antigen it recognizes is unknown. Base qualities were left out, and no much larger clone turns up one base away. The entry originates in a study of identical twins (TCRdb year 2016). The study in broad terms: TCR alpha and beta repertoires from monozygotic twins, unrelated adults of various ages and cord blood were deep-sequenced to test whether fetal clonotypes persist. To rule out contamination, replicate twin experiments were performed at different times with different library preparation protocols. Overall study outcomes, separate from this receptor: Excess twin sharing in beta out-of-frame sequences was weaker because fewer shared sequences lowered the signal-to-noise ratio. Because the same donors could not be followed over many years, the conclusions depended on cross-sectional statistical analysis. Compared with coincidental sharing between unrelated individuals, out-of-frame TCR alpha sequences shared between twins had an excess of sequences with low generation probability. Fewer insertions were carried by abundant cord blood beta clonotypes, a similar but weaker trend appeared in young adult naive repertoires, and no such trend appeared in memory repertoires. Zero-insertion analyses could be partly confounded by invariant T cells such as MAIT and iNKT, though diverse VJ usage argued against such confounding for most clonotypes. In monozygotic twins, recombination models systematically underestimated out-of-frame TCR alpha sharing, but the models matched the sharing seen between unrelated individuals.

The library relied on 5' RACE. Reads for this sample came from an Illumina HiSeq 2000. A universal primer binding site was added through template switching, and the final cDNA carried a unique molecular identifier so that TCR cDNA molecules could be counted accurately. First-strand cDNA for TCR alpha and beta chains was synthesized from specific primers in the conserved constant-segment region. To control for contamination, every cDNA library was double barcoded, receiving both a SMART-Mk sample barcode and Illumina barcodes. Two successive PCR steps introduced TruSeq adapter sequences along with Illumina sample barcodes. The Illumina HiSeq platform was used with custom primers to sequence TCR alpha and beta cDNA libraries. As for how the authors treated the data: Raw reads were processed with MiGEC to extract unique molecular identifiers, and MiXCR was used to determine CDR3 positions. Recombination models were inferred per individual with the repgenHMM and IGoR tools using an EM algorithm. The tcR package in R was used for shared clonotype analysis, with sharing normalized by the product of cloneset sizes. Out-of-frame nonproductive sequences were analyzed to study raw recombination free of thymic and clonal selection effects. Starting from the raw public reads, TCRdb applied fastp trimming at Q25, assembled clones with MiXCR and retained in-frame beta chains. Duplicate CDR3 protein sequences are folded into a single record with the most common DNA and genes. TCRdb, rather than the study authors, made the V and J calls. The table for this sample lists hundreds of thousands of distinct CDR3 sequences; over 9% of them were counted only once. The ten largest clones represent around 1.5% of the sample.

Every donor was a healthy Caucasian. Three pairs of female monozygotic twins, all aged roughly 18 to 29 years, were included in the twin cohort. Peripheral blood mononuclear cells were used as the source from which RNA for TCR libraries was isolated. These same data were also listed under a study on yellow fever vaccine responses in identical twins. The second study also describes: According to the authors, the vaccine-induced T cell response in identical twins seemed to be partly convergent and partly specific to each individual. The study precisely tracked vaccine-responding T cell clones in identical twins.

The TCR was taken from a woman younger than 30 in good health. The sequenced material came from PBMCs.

The CDR3 in this case is CASSLTSGVAGGPSYEQYF. The sequence in DNA is TGTGCCAGCAGCTTAACCTCCGGGGTAGCGGGAGGCCCCTCCTACGAGCAGTACTTC. The V and J genes are TRBV11-2 and TRBJ2-7; 10 bases in the junction line up with TRBD2. V ends up 2 bases short and J 0 bases short, with an unmatched junction base count of 13. CDR1 and CDR2 are drawn from the germline V gene: SGHAT, FQNNGV. Spanning cysteine to phenylalanine, the CDR3 consists of 19 amino acids. Only the CDR3 DNA is retained, 57 bases long and in frame from the first base.